This T cell receptor (beta chain) was recorded in a study of early T cells in non-severe SARS-CoV-2 infection. Whole-study findings and limits: Anti-spike CD8 responses were favored by VDJdb matching, which missed private and CD4 specificities.

This clonotype was observed at least ten times. Its specificity is not known. Deletions cut 6 bases from V and 0 bases from J, with 21 bases between. CDR3 length: 18 amino acids. Germline CDR1 SNHLY, CDR2 FYNNEI. Attached unique molecular identifiers marked individual cDNA molecules. Using its own MiXCR run on the 5' RACE reads, TCRdb lists one record per CDR3 protein. The table records 50,000 to 80,000 distinct CDR3 sequences, roughly 9% of them present only once. The TCR sequence derives from an adult who was a healthcare worker with PCR-confirmed SARS-CoV-2 infection or an uninfected control (not recorded which). The V and J genes are TRBV2 and TRBJ1-5; no clear D gene. Sequenced here: whole blood, sampled at baseline. CDR3 bases: TGTGCCAGCAGCGTCACCCGGACCGATTATGATAGCAATCAGCCCCAGCATTTT. The encoded protein is CASSVTRTDYDSNQPQHF.